This T cell receptor (beta chain) was sequenced in a study of T cells in Graves' hyperthyroidism and ophthalmopathy. About the study: Peripheral blood was obtained at initial diagnosis, preceding any treatment. The study's findings and limits: Blood also carried most thyroid clonotypes expanded above 0.001.

V lost 5 bases, J lost 2 bases, and 5 bases stayed unmatched. The CDR3 sequence is 14 residues long. From germline, CDR1 is SGHAT and CDR2 FQNNGV. Newly diagnosed hyperthyroidism, duration under 2 months, in patients aged 18 to 65. Uncontrolled infections, other autoimmune diseases, pregnancy or lactation led to exclusion of patients. Amplification of TCR beta CDR3 regions used RNA as the template. TCR CDR3 regions were first amplified by RT-PCR with HTBI primers. TCRdb redid the calling of the multiplex PCR reads with MiXCR, one entry per CDR3 protein. The sample records a few hundred thousand distinct CDR3 sequences, roughly 20% being singletons. The table lists this clonotype with many counts. Its antigen is unknown.

Source material: blood. This TCR was recovered from a man aged 18 to 35 with Graves' hyperthyroidism. The J gene is TRBJ2-7, the V gene TRBV11-2; 8 bases are a match to TRBD1. The CDR3 protein is CASSNIQGAYEQYF. For the CDR3, the DNA is TGTGCCAGCAGCAACATACAGGGGGCCTACGAGCAGTACTTC.